Detailed here is one TCR beta chain. The antigen remains undetermined. Germline V gene data show CDR1 as MNHNS and CDR2 as SASEGT. The CDR3 has 12 amino acids. The V and J ends lost 6 bases and 9 bases respectively, with 12 bases between them. Assay used: immunoSEQ multiplex PCR; TCRdb lists only in-frame clones, some missing. The data contain some 15,000 clones, around 80% of them singletons. This specimen belongs to a study of tumor-infiltrating lymphocytes in localized non-small cell lung cancer. Findings and limits, study-wide: Recurrence-free survival showed no association with tumor T-cell fraction.

V is TRBV6-1 and J is TRBJ2-1; D might be TRBD1 (5 bases). Input material: lung tumor tissue. The clonotype originates from a human donor with non-small cell lung cancer. The CDR3 DNA is TGTGCCAGCAGCGTACGTAGGGGTGAGCAGTTCTTC. Translated: CASSVRRGEQFF.